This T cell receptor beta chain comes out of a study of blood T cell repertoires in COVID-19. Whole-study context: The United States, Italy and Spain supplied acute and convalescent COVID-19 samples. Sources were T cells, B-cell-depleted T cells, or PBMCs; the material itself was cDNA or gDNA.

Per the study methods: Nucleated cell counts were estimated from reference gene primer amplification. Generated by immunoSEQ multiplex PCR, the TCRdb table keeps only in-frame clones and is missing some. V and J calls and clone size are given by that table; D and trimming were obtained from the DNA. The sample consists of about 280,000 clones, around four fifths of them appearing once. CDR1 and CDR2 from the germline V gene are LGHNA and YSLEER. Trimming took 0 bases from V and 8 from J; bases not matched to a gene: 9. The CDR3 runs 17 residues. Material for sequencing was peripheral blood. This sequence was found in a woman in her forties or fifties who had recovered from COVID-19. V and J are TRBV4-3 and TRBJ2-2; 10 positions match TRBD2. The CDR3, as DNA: TGCGCCAGCAGCCAAGATGGCCTAGCGGGAGCCGGTGGGGAGCTGTTTTTT. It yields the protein CASSQDGLAGAGGELFF.